Presented here are 6 T cell receptor beta chains from one specimen sequenced in a study of cytomegalovirus exposure and HLA in healthy donors. The PCR contained 60 Vbeta and 13 Jbeta primers. Some clones are missing from TCRdb's copy, which holds only in-frame ones; the method was immunoSEQ multiplex PCR. This table has 200,000 or so clones, about 82% appearing once. The specimen was PBMCs. These receptors were taken from a man aged 25-45 years in good health and CMV-seronegative.

This sequence joins TRBV28 and TRBJ1-4; 9 nucleotides align to TRBD1. CDR3 size: 13 residues. With V trimmed by 6 bases and J by 14 bases, 10 bases remained unmatched. The germline gives CDR1 MDHEN, CDR2 SYDVKM. CDR3 sequence: CASSPGGQGYLFF. The DNA for the CDR3 is TGTGCCAGCAGCCCAGGCGGACAGGGGTATCTGTTTTTT.

The gene calls are TRBV29-1 and TRBJ1-1, with D unresolved. This CDR3 comprises 12 residues. V lost 5 bases to trimming and J lost 5 bases, with 12 bases between them. Germline V lookup: CDR1 SQVTM, CDR2 ANQGSEA. The CDR3 DNA reads TGCAGCGTTAATCCTTCGGGAACTGAAGCTTTCTTT. Translation gives CSVNPSGTEAFF.

The chain joins TRBV7-8 to TRBJ2-5, with TRBD1 identical over 7 bases. This CDR3 spans 14 amino acids. Germline CDR1 reads SGHVS; CDR2 reads FQNEAQ. The ends lost 4 bases at V and 1 base at J; junction bases unmatched: 3. CDR3 in DNA: TGTGCCAGCAGCTACGGGACAGTCCAAGAGACCCAGTACTTC. Protein sequence: CASSYGTVQETQYF. Looking up the rest from reference TRBV7-8 and TRBJ2-5 gives the full variable domain: GAGVSQSPRYKVAKRGQDVALRCDPISGHVSLFWYQQALGQGPEFLTYFQNEAQLDKSGLPSDRFFAERPEGSVSTLKIQRTQQEDSAVYLCASSYGTVQETQYFGPGTRLLVL.

This chain connects TRBV4-1 to TRBJ1-6; D not certain. Trimming cost V 3 bases and J 8 bases, with 8 bases left between them. The germline V gene encodes CDR1 MGHRA and CDR2 YSYEKL. The CDR3 spans 13 residues. In DNA form, the CDR3 reads TGCGCCAGCAGCCACTCCCCGGATTCACCCCTCCACTTT. Amino acids: CASSHSPDSPLHF.

The chain joins TRBV28 to TRBJ1-2, with TRBD1 identical over 8 bases. CDR1 MDHEN and CDR2 SYDVKM come from the germline V gene. Trimming cost V 5 bases and J 3 bases; bases outside gene matches: 5. This CDR3 has 14 amino acids. CDR3 sequence reads: CASSTGQGYYGYTF. The CDR3 DNA is TGTGCCAGCAGTACTGGACAGGGATACTATGGCTACACCTTC.

This clone was observed a single time. The chain carries TRBV6-1 and TRBJ1-2; tentatively, D is TRBD1 (5 bases). Germline CDR1 MNHNS, CDR2 SASEGT. This CDR3 is 13 amino acids long. V gave up 8 bases and J gave up 0 bases, with 10 bases separating them. CDR3 loop: CASGAVTNYGYTF. As DNA, the CDR3 is TGTGCCAGCGGGGCCGTCACTAACTATGGCTACACCTTC.